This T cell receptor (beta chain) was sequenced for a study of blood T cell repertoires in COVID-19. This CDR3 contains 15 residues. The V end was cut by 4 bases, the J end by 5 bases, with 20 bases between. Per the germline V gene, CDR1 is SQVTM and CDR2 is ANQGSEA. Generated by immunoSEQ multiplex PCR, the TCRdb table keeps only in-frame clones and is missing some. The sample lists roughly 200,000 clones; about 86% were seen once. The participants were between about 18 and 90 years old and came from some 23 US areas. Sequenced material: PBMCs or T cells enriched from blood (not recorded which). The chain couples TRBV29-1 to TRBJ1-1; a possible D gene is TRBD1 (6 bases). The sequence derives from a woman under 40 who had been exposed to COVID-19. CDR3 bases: TGCAGCGTTGCTGGGGGCGCCCTACCCGGAACTGAAGCTTTCTTT. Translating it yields CSVAGGALPGTEAFF.